This TCR beta chain emerged from a study of technical replicates of blood from several donors. The repertoire was sequenced with immunoSEQ multiplex PCR; TCRdb's copy has only in-frame clones and lacks some. The sample has roughly 72,000 clones; about 94% are singletons. The CDR3 totals 15 residues. Germline CDR1 reads LGHNA; CDR2 reads YSLEER. The ends were cut back, 0 bases at V and 5 bases at J, with 14 bases in the middle. This TCR was sampled from a human donor in good health. V usage is TRBV4-3 and J usage is TRBJ2-7; the D gene is possibly TRBD2 (6 bases). The source material was T cells isolated from PBMCs. In nucleotides, the CDR3 is TGCGCCAGCAGCCAAGACGTTCTAGCGATCGACGAGCAGTACTTC. Its translation: CASSQDVLAIDEQYF.